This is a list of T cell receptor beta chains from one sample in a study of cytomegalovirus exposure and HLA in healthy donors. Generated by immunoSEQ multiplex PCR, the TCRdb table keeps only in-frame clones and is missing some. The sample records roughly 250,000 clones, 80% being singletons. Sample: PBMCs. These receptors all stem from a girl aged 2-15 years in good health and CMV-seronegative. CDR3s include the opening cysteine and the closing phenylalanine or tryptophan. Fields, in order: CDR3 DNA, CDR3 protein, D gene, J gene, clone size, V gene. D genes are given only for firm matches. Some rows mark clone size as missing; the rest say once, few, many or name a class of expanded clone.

TGTGCCAGCCGGCGGGCGACTCTTCTCCCAGATACGCAGTATTTT	CASRRATLLPDTQYF	.	TRBJ2-3	.	TRBV27
TGTGCCAGCAGTCGGACAGGCTCTGGGGCCAACGTCCTGACTTTC	CASSRTGSGANVLTF	TRBD1	TRBJ2-6	.	TRBV6-5
TGTGCCAGCAAGGAACTAGCGGGGGGAAAAGAGACCCAGTACTTC	CASKELAGGKETQYF	TRBD2	TRBJ2-5	few	TRBV27
TGTGCCAGCAGTTACTCGAAAGCGGGTGGCCAGCATTTT	CASSYSKAGGQHF	.	TRBJ1-5	once	TRBV6-5
TGTGCCTGGACTCACGGGGCTAGCGGGAGCTGGGGGTTCTACAATGAGCAGTTCTTC	CAWTHGASGSWGFYNEQFF	TRBD2	TRBJ2-1	once	TRBV30
TGTGCCAGCAGTACATGGACAGCCTCCTACGAGCAGTACTTC	CASSTWTASYEQYF	.	TRBJ2-7	.	TRBV28
TGTGCCAGCAGCTCGACCCGGGACACAAAAGCTTTCTTT	CASSSTRDTKAFF	.	TRBJ1-1	few	TRBV11-3
TGTGCCAGCAGTTCCGTACTCCAACCGGGACAGGGGAAAAAAGAGACCCAGTACTTC	CASSSVLQPGQGKKETQYF	TRBD1	TRBJ2-5	.	TRBV28
TGTGCCAGCAGCTTAAGGCAGGGGTTAGCCAATGAGCAGTTCTTC	CASSLRQGLANEQFF	.	TRBJ2-1	few	TRBV7-3
TGTGCCAGCAGTTATCCTGGGGGACTAGCGGGAGGGTTCCAGTTCTTC	CASSYPGGLAGGFQFF	TRBD2	TRBJ2-1	.	TRBV6-7
TGTGCCAGCTCAAGGGACAGGTTCGAGCAGTACTTC	CASSRDRFEQYF	TRBD1	TRBJ2-7	.	TRBV18
TGTGCCAGCAGCGTGAAACAGGGCTACGAGCAGTACTTC	CASSVKQGYEQYF	.	TRBJ2-7	.	TRBV5-6
TGCAGCGCCCTAACACAGGGGCCGCCCTACGAGCAGTACTTC	CSALTQGPPYEQYF	TRBD1	TRBJ2-7	few	TRBV29-1
TGTGCCAGCATGCTACCAGAAGGGACAGGGACAGGGGAGCAGTACTTC	CASMLPEGTGTGEQYF	TRBD1	TRBJ2-7	.	TRBV28
TGTGCCAGTAGTACATGGACAGGGATGGACAATGAGCAGTTCTTC	CASSTWTGMDNEQFF	TRBD1	TRBJ2-1	.	TRBV19
TGTGCCAGCAGCCGACAGGGGGATAATCAGCCCCAGCATTTT	CASSRQGDNQPQHF	TRBD1	TRBJ1-5	.	TRBV2
TGTGCCAGCAGTAACGGGGACACTCGAGCTAACTATGGCTACACCTTC	CASSNGDTRANYGYTF	.	TRBJ1-2	.	TRBV7-9
TGCGCCAGCAGCCCTAATCCGGGACAGAATTCACCCCTCCACTTT	CASSPNPGQNSPLHF	TRBD1	TRBJ1-6	.	TRBV5-1
TGTGCCAGCAGCCCCGACACCCTGTCCTACGAGCAGTACTTC	CASSPDTLSYEQYF	.	TRBJ2-7	.	TRBV7-3
TGTGCCAGCAGCCAAGATTTCGGGCGGACAGGATCCAAAAACATTCAGTACTTC	CASSQDFGRTGSKNIQYF	TRBD1	TRBJ2-4	.	TRBV14
TGTGCCAGCAGTAGCCCAGGGTTAGTTGCGAACAATGAGCAGTTCTTC	CASSSPGLVANNEQFF	.	TRBJ2-1	.	TRBV2
TGTGCCAGCAGCTTAGTGCGTGGGCCTGATACGCAGTATTTT	CASSLVRGPDTQYF	.	TRBJ2-3	.	TRBV11-2
TGTGCCACACAACAGGGGGGCAACTACAATGAGCAGTTCTTC	CATQQGGNYNEQFF	TRBD1	TRBJ2-1	.	TRBV2
TGTGCCAGCAGTGGGGTCGGGTCCCGCAAGGATACGCAGTATTTT	CASSGVGSRKDTQYF	.	TRBJ2-3	.	TRBV2
TGTGCCACCAGTGAGGGTCCCCCCGATCAGCCCCAGCATTTT	CATSEGPPDQPQHF	.	TRBJ1-5	.	TRBV15
TGTGCCAGCAGTTTATCAGTAAGAGCAAGGGGCGAGCAGTACTTC	CASSLSVRARGEQYF	.	TRBJ2-7	.	TRBV27
TGTGCCAGCACCCGATCCGCGGGGAACGATATAAACACCGGGGAGCTGTTTTTT	CASTRSAGNDINTGELFF	.	TRBJ2-2	.	TRBV7-6
TGTGCCAGCAGTTTCGGTTACACCGGGGAGCTGTTTTTT	CASSFGYTGELFF	.	TRBJ2-2	.	TRBV28
TGCGCCAGCAGCTCGGGACAGGGGACCTACAATGAGCAGTTCTTC	CASSSGQGTYNEQFF	TRBD1	TRBJ2-1	.	TRBV5-1
TGTGCCAGCTCGCGGACAGAACCCAACACTGAAGCTTTCTTT	CASSRTEPNTEAFF	.	TRBJ1-1	.	TRBV18
TGCGCCAGCAGTCAATTCCGGCCTACAGGGGCTAGGGCCAACGTCCTGACTTTC	CASSQFRPTGARANVLTF	TRBD1	TRBJ2-6	.	TRBV23-1
TGTGCCAGCAGTTACTCGGGGAGGGCCTCTAACGAGCAGTACTTC	CASSYSGRASNEQYF	TRBD2	TRBJ2-7	.	TRBV6-5
TGTGCCAGCAGTTACCGGGGACTAGCGGGGACGGACGAGCAGTACTTC	CASSYRGLAGTDEQYF	TRBD2	TRBJ2-7	few	TRBV6-5
TGTGCCAGCAGCACCTCACTCACTTACGGGGAGCTGTTTTTT	CASSTSLTYGELFF	.	TRBJ2-2	.	TRBV27
TGTGCCAGCAGCTCCGACAGGGTTGGTTTCAGTTACTTC	CASSSDRVGFSYF	TRBD1	TRBJ1-2	once	TRBV7-9
TGTGCCTGGAGTGTACCAGGGGGGATTCGGGAGCAGTACTTC	CAWSVPGGIREQYF	.	TRBJ2-7	.	TRBV30
TGTGCCAGCAGTGGGGACAGACCCTACGAGCAGTACTTC	CASSGDRPYEQYF	TRBD1	TRBJ2-7	.	TRBV6-1
TGTGCCATCAGTGAACAAGCGGGAGTGCGCAATGAGCAGTTCTTC	CAISEQAGVRNEQFF	TRBD2	TRBJ2-1	.	TRBV10-3
TGTGCCACCTCCCTTCACGGGGGTAGCGGGGAAGAGACCCAGTACTTC	CATSLHGGSGEETQYF	TRBD2	TRBJ2-5	.	TRBV15
TGTGCCAGCAGTGATGGTGGGCAGACCCGGCGTGGGGACTCCACCTTC	CASSDGGQTRRGDSTF	.	TRBJ1-2	few	TRBV6-1
TGTGCCGTAATGACACCCAAACAGGATAACTATGGCTACACCTTC	CAVMTPKQDNYGYTF	.	TRBJ1-2	.	TRBV2
TGTGCCAGCAGGAGAACCGGGACAGGGGGCTACGAGCAGTACTTC	CASRRTGTGGYEQYF	TRBD1	TRBJ2-7	.	TRBV7-2
TGTGCCAGCAGCTTAGCGTCCGGGTTAAACCCTGAAGCTTTCTTT	CASSLASGLNPEAFF	.	TRBJ1-1	once	TRBV7-9
TGTGCCAGCAGTGTTCTGCTACAGCAAAGCGCTTTCTTT	CASSVLLQQSAFF	.	TRBJ1-1	.	TRBV6-1
TGTGCCAGTAGTCCAAATTGGAAGGGGCAGCCCCAGCATTTT	CASSPNWKGQPQHF	.	TRBJ1-5	.	TRBV19